This TCR beta chain was observed in a study of T-cell memory formation after mild COVID-19. Study-level information: Largely, TCR clusters stayed within a single donor. Whole-study results and caveats: Nothing confirmed that second-wave clones peaking on day 37 were specific for SARS-CoV-2.

Each CDR3 protein is one row after TCRdb ran MiXCR on the 5' RACE reads. This sample has around 340,000 distinct CDR3 sequences; about an eighth occur once, and the top ten carry over 20%. As to this clonotype: What it recognizes is unknown.

The germline gives CDR1 LGHNA, CDR2 YSLEER. The CDR3 is made up of 16 amino acids. V was shortened by 4 bases and J by 1 base, with 14 bases between the two germline ends. The chain joins TRBV4-3 to TRBJ1-5; D is ambiguous. The sample comprised PBMCs or a T cell subset sorted from them (not recorded which). The TCR was taken from a man aged 18 to 30 who had mild COVID-19 (a few samples of this study predate the infection). Cell type and time point are not known. In DNA form, the CDR3 reads TGCGCCAGCAGCCGGAGGTTGGGCGGGAGCAATCAGCCCCAGCATTTT. Its protein product is CASSRRLGGSNQPQHF.